This TCR beta chain originates from a study of T cell responses to AZD1222 COVID-19 vaccine. Some clones are missing from TCRdb's copy, which holds only in-frame ones; the method was immunoSEQ multiplex PCR. Of around 150,000 clones in the sample, approximately 90% were seen once. CDR3 length equals 14 residues. Germline values: CDR1 KGHDR, CDR2 SFDVKD. The V end was cut by 7 bases, the J end by 2 bases, with 11 bases between. The source material was peripheral blood, sampled 28 days after the second AZD1222 dose. The chain is built from TRBV24-1 and TRBJ1-5; D unresolved. This sequence originates from an adult who received the AZD1222 COVID-19 vaccine. CDR3: CATRARPGNQPQHF. CDR3 in DNA: TGTGCCACCAGGGCCCGACCGGGCAATCAGCCCCAGCATTTT.